This entry lists 25 T cell receptor beta chains sequenced from one sample in a study of control samples from healthy donors and cancer patients. Here immunoSEQ multiplex PCR was the method, and the copy in TCRdb shows in-frame clones only, minus some. Seen here are around 130,000 clones, less than 95% observed once, and the top ten hold approximately 8.6%. Specimen: blood. These TCRs come from a man aged 18-30 years in good health.

The rearrangement joins TRBV9 to TRBJ2-1, with D hard to call. The CDR3 is 17 amino acids. Trimming cost V 4 bases and J 0 bases, with 17 bases left between them. Germline lookup yields CDR1 SGDLS and CDR2 YYNGEE. The CDR3 DNA is TGTGCCAGCAGCCCCCGCAAGGTCTACTCCTCCTACAATGAGCAGTTCTTC. Translated, it gives CASSPRKVYSSYNEQFF.

V usage is TRBV6-1 and J usage is TRBJ1-6; no clear D. The germline CDR1 and CDR2 sequences are MNHNS and SASEGT. V lost 2 bases and J 0 bases, leaving 14 bases between the germline ends. The CDR3 runs 18 residues. DNA for the CDR3: TGTGCCAGCAGTGAAAAAAACTTCCAGAGCTCCTATAATTCACCCCTCCACTTT. This translates into CASSEKNFQSSYNSPLHF.

Of note for this clone: In the same sample, other DNA sequences code for this CDR3. This chain links TRBV7-9 with TRBJ1-1; D not resolved. This CDR3 comprises 14 residues. Trimming took off 1 base at V and 0 bases at J, with 6 bases between the two ends. The germline gives CDR1 SEHNR, CDR2 FQNEAQ (reference sequence). This chain's CDR3 is CASSLGAVNTEAFF. Here the CDR3 DNA reads TGTGCCAGCAGCTTAGGGGCAGTGAACACTGAAGCTTTCTTT.

The chain has TRBV6-5 and TRBJ2-3; no clear D. The CDR3 runs to 14 residues. Germline values: CDR1 MNHEY, CDR2 SVGAGI. V was clipped by 7 bases and J by 2 bases, with 13 bases between them. Here the CDR3 DNA reads TGTGCCAGCATCTACAGTCCCTCCACAGATACGCAGTATTTT. Residues: CASIYSPSTDTQYF.

The V gene is TRBV27, the J gene TRBJ2-2; the D is unclear. V shed 3 bases and J shed 1 base, with 15 bases lying between them. Germline V gene data show CDR1 as MNHEY and CDR2 as SMNVEV (reference sequence). The CDR3 consists of 17 residues. The CDR3 bases are TGTGCCAGCAGTTTGTCAAGGAGCTATCGGAACACCGGGGAGCTGTTTTTT. Its translation: CASSLSRSYRNTGELFF.

This chain uses TRBV18 with TRBJ1-1; D not resolved. The CDR3 length is 14 residues. Trimming took off 1 base at V and 2 bases at J, with 8 bases between the two ends. Germline loops: CDR1 KGHSH, CDR2 LQKENI. CDR3 residues: CASSPQAGNTEAFF. The DNA for the CDR3 is TGTGCCAGCTCACCACAGGCAGGTAACACTGAAGCTTTCTTT.

V usage is TRBV11-2 and J usage is TRBJ2-7; TRBD1 matches 7 bases. Germline V gene data show CDR1 as SGHAT and CDR2 as FQNNGV. V shed 0 bases and J 4 bases; nucleotides not matched to a gene: 9. This CDR3 region has 16 residues. CDR3 in amino acids: CASSLDLGTGDYEQYF. CDR3 nucleotide sequence: TGTGCCAGCAGCTTAGACTTAGGCACAGGGGATTACGAGCAGTACTTC. Using reference TRBV11-2 and TRBJ2-7 for the parts outside the CDR3, the full variable domain is EAGVAQSPRYKIIEKRQSVAFWCNPISGHATLYWYQQILGQGPKLLIQFQNNGVVDDSQLPKDRFSAERLKGVDSTLKIQPAKLEDSAVYLCASSLDLGTGDYEQYFGPGTRLTVT.

The chain links TRBV4-1 to TRBJ1-1, with D maybe TRBD1 (6 bases). Per germline, CDR1 MGHRA and CDR2 YSYEKL. V dropped 5 bases and J dropped 1 base, with 14 bases sitting between them. The CDR3 extends over 15 amino acids. CDR3 sequence (DNA): TGCGCCAGCAGCTCTACAGGGTTGGCGAACACTGAAGCTTTCTTT. Translation: CASSSTGLANTEAFF.

This clone was detected only once. The V and J genes are TRBV3-1 (or the pseudogene TRBV3-2) and TRBJ2-7; weak D call: TRBD2 (5 bases). In germline, CDR1 is LGHDT, CDR2 YNNKEL (reference sequence). Trimming took 1 base from V and 0 from J, leaving 10 bases between them. CDR3 length: 15 residues. The CDR3 region has the DNA TGTGCCAGCAGCCAAGGGGAGTATCACTCCTACGAGCAGTACTTC. This gives the protein CASSQGEYHSYEQYF.

The chain combines TRBV30 with TRBJ1-2; no clear D gene. CDR3 length: 13 residues. Germline V CDR1 and CDR2: GTSNPN, SVGIG (reference sequence). The germline V and J ends were trimmed by 4 bases and 4 bases, with 13 bases remaining between them. CDR3 DNA sequence: TGTGCCTGGATTAGTGCAGGAATCTATGGCTACACCTTC. Translating it yields CAWISAGIYGYTF.

In this sample, this clone turned up once. The rearrangement links TRBV15 to TRBJ2-1, with D possibly being TRBD2 (5 bases). Trimming took 0 bases from V and 0 from J, leaving 9 bases between them. The CDR3 runs 16 residues. CDR1 LNHNV and CDR2 YYDKDF come from the germline V gene (reference sequence). This CDR3 is CATSRDRGFSYNEQFF. The CDR3 nucleotides are TGTGCCACCAGCAGAGATCGGGGTTTCTCCTACAATGAGCAGTTCTTC.

Here the CDR3 reads CSVLARGWPYEQYF. In nucleotides, the CDR3 is TGCAGCGTCCTCGCCAGGGGCTGGCCCTACGAGCAGTACTTC. V is TRBV29-1 and J is TRBJ2-7, with a weak D call TRBD1 (6 bases). Germline V gives CDR1 SQVTM, CDR2 ANQGSEA. There are 14 residues in the CDR3. Deletions cut 6 bases from V and 2 bases from J, with 17 bases between.

The genes are TRBV19 and TRBJ1-3, with D possibly TRBD1 on 5 matching bases. Germline assignment: CDR1 LNHDA and CDR2 SQIVND (reference sequence). The V and J ends lost 5 bases and 0 bases respectively, with 20 bases between them. The CDR3 sequence is 18 residues long. The CDR3 spells CASSPPLGRGFSGNTIYF. CDR3 coding DNA: TGTGCCAGTAGTCCCCCGCTGGGTCGGGGGTTCTCTGGAAACACCATATATTTT.

V is TRBV19 and J is TRBJ1-2; a possible D gene is TRBD1 (5 bases). In germline, CDR1 is LNHDA, CDR2 SQIVND (reference sequence). The CDR3 is 15 amino acids. Trimming left V 9 bases short and J 2 bases short, with 19 bases between. CDR3 in DNA: TGTGCCAGCCCGCCCCAGCCCCCAGGGAACTATGGCTACACCTTC. This encodes CASPPQPPGNYGYTF.

The chain has TRBV11-1 and TRBJ2-7; 9 nucleotides align to TRBD1. J was trimmed by 7 bases and V by 5 bases; bases with no gene match: 12. Looked up from germline, CDR1 is SGHAT and CDR2 is FQDESV (reference sequence). The CDR3 runs to 15 residues. CDR3 in amino acids: CASSHFGTGSLEQYF. CDR3 in DNA: TGTGCCAGCAGCCACTTCGGGACAGGGAGTTTAGAGCAGTACTTC.

J is TRBJ2-7 and V is TRBV12-5; a weak D match, TRBD1 (6 bases). V dropped 6 bases and J dropped 1 base, with 22 bases sitting between them. This CDR3 is 17 amino acids long. CDR1 is LGHNT, CDR2 FRNRAP, per germline. CDR3 loop: CASGIGPPGTRSYEQYF. As DNA, the CDR3 is TGTGCTAGTGGGATCGGGCCCCCCGGGACACGTTCCTACGAGCAGTACTTC.

The chain uses TRBV7-2 and TRBJ1-5; the D is unclear. Germline CDR1 reads SGHTA; CDR2 reads FQGNSA. This CDR3 has 14 residues. V lost 1 base and J 4 bases, leaving 8 bases between the germline ends. The CDR3 DNA sequence: TGTGCCAGCAGCTTAGAACAGCGGAATCAGCCCCAGCATTTT. Its protein is CASSLEQRNQPQHF.

The CDR3 DNA is TGTGCCAGCGGAACCGGGACGGACTCTGGAAACACCATATATTTT. Translation: CASGTGTDSGNTIYF. The rearrangement links TRBV6-5 to TRBJ1-3, with D perhaps TRBD1 (5 bases). CDR1 is MNHEY, CDR2 SVGAGI, per germline. The CDR3 is 15 residues long. V was trimmed by 8 bases and J by 0 bases, leaving 14 bases between them.

The chain has TRBV9 and TRBJ1-5; D is undetermined. This CDR3 is built from 13 residues. Deletions cut 4 bases from V and 3 bases from J, with 8 bases between. CDR1 and CDR2 from the germline V gene are SGDLS and YYNGEE. Here the CDR3 reads CASSPDVNQPQHF. CDR3 DNA: TGTGCCAGCAGCCCGGACGTCAATCAGCCCCAGCATTTT.

The chain couples TRBV5-1 to TRBJ1-6; 8 bases fit TRBD1. The ends lost 0 bases at V and 3 bases at J; junction bases unmatched: 2. CDR1 is SGHRS, CDR2 YFSETQ, per germline. The CDR3 contains 16 residues. As DNA, the CDR3 is TGCGCCAGCAGCTTGGGGGACAGGATCTATAATTCACCCCTCCACTTT. This codes for CASSLGDRIYNSPLHF.

A word on this clone: Other DNA sequences from this sample encode an identical CDR3 as well. The V call is TRBV5-1, the J call TRBJ2-5; TRBD1 agrees at 7 bases. Trimming removed 0 bases from V and 2 bases from J; junction bases left unmatched: 1. Germline assignment: CDR1 SGHRS and CDR2 YFSETQ. The CDR3 loop spans 14 amino acids. The CDR3 protein is CASSLGTGQETQYF. Here the CDR3 DNA reads TGCGCCAGCAGCTTGGGGACAGGTCAAGAGACCCAGTACTTC.

The rearrangement joins TRBV6-1 to TRBJ2-3; tentatively, D is TRBD1 or TRBD2 (5 bases each). Trimming took 1 base from V and 1 from J, leaving 9 bases between them. The CDR3 loop spans 15 amino acids. The V gene's germline CDR1 is MNHNS and CDR2 SASEGT. The CDR3 spells CASSEELGGTDTQYF. The CDR3 DNA follows: TGTGCCAGCAGTGAAGAACTAGGGGGCACAGATACGCAGTATTTT.

This chain uses TRBV19 with TRBJ1-1; TRBD1 agrees at 7 bases. The CDR3 runs 12 residues. Germline V gene sequence: CDR1 LNHDA, CDR2 SQIVND (reference sequence). Losses at the gene ends were 6 bases for V and 10 bases for J; bases not matched to a gene: 8. The CDR3 sequence: CASSETAGGAFF. The CDR3 bases are TGTGCCAGTAGCGAGACGGCAGGGGGAGCTTTCTTT.

The chain carries TRBV7-3 and TRBJ2-5; D is possibly TRBD1 (5 bases). Deletions cut 2 bases from V and 2 bases from J, with 9 bases between. The V gene's germline CDR1 is SGHTA and CDR2 FQGTGA. The length of the CDR3 is 14 residues. The CDR3 sequence: CASSLGHWQETQYF. As DNA, the CDR3 is TGTGCCAGCAGCTTAGGACACTGGCAAGAGACCCAGTACTTC.

The chain recombines TRBV11-2 with TRBJ1-5, with 9 nucleotides matching TRBD1. This CDR3 comprises 14 residues. Germline trimming cut 5 bases from V and 5 bases from J; bases unmatched to any gene: 4. The germline V gene has CDR1 SGHAT and CDR2 FQNNGV. The chain's CDR3 is CASSPGQGYQPQHF. The CDR3 coding sequence is TGTGCCAGCAGCCCGGGACAGGGATATCAGCCCCAGCATTTT.